This TCR beta chain was sequenced during a study of T-cell reconstitution after alpha-beta-depleted transplantation in children (dated by TCRdb to 2016 to 2017). As for the study more broadly: Using TCR repertoire profiling, the study followed T-cell immune reconstitution in a quantitative way in children after TCRalphabeta/CD19-depleted allogeneic hematopoietic cell transplantation. The study at large found these results: Over subsequent months, a decline in hyperexpanded clone frequencies was noted, and after one year, T-cell counts and TCRbeta diversity were mostly ascribed to newly produced T cells. In some patients, high TCRbeta diversity at day 60 was attributed to recipient T cells and intrathymic progenitors that had survived conditioning. Apparently early alphabetaT-cell count recovery about two months after transplant reportedly relied on only several hundred rapidly expanded clones derived from non-depleted graft cells.

This clonotype has more than one count but fewer than ten. No antigen is known for it. Base quality data are lacking; no much larger clone is found one base away. The library was built by means of PCR. The instrument given in TCRdb is Illumina HiSeq 2500. TCR library preparation used molecular barcoding, with unique molecular identifiers applied to normalize quantification of the TCRbeta repertoire. The public reads were quality trimmed at Q25 with fastp and then assembled into clones with MiXCR by TCRdb, keeping productive beta chains. Merged by CDR3 protein, the rows form single entries marked with the most common genes and DNA. Here the sample has 400,000 to 550,000 distinct CDR3 sequences; about 10% occur a single time. Jointly, the top ten make up approximately 2% of the sample. The CDR3 holds 17 amino acids from the cysteine to the phenylalanine. The retained sequence is limited to the CDR3, 51 bases, with the frame set at the first base. Deletion took 4 bases off V and 0 bases off J, with a span of 16 bases between the germline ends.

Taken with the paper, the label for treatment or condition translates to: allogeneic hematopoietic cell transplantation with graft depleted of TCRalphabeta T cells and CD19 B cells. The children who served as transplant recipients had been given grafts of TCRalphabeta/CD19-depleted allogeneic hematopoietic cells. This receptor was identified in a child aged 2 to 10 with inherited bone marrow failure, due to receive a stem cell transplant. This receptor chain uses TRBV12-3 or TRBV12-4 and TRBJ2-1, with TRBD1 as a weak D call on 6 bases. Sequenced material: PBMCs, taken before TCRalphabeta/CD19-depleted stem cell transplant. The CDR3 region has the sequence CASSYTLHRASYNEQFF. At the DNA level, the sequence is TGTGCCAGCAGTTATACCTTACACAGGGCCTCCTACAATGAGCAGTTCTTC.